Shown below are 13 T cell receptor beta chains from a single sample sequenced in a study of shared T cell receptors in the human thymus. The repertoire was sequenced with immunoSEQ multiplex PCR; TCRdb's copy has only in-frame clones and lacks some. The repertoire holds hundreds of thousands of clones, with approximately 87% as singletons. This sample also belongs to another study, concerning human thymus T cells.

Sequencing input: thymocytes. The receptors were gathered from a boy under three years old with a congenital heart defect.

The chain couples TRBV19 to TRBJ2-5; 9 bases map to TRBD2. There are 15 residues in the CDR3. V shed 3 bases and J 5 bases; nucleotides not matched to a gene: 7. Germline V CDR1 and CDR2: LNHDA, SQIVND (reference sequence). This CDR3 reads CASSMWLAGTETQYF. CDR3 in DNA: TGTGCCAGTAGTATGTGGCTAGCGGGGACGGAGACCCAGTACTTC.

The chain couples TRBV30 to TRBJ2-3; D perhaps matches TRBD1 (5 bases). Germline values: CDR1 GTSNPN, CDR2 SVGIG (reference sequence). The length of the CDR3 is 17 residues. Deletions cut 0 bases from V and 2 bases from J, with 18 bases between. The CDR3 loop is CAWSVRRGHPYTDTQYF. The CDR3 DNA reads TGTGCCTGGAGTGTACGTAGGGGCCACCCCTACACAGATACGCAGTATTTT.

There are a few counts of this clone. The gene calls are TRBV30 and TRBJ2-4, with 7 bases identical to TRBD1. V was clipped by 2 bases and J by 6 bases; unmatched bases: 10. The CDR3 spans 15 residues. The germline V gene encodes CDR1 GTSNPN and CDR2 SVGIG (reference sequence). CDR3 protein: CAWSRDRGRANIQYF. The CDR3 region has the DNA TGTGCCTGGAGTAGGGACAGAGGCCGGGCAAACATTCAGTACTTC.

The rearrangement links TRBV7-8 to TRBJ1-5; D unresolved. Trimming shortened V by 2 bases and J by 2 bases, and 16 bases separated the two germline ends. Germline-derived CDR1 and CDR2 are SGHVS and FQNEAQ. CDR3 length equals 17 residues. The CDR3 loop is CASSLRGSHPRNQPQHF. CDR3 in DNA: TGTGCCAGCAGCTTACGGGGATCTCATCCCCGCAATCAGCCCCAGCATTTT.

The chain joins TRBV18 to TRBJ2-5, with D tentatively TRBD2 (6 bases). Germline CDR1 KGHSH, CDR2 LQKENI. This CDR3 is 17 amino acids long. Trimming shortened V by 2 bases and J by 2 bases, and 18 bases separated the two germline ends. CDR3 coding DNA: TGTGCCAGCTCACCATACGTGTCGGGAGTGCCACAAGAGACCCAGTACTTC. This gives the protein CASSPYVSGVPQETQYF.

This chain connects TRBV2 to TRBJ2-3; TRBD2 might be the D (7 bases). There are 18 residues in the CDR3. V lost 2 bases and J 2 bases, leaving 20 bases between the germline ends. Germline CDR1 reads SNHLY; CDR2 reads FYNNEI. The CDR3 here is CASSETPLGGAPTDTQYF. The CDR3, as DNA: TGTGCCAGCAGTGAAACCCCTTTGGGGGGGGCCCCCACAGATACGCAGTATTTT.

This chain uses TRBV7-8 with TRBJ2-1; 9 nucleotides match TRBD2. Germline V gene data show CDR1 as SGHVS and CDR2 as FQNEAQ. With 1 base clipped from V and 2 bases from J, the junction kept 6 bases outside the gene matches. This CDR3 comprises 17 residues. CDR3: CASSLDSRLAAYNEQFF. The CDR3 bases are TGTGCCAGCAGCTTAGACTCTCGACTAGCGGCCTACAATGAGCAGTTCTTC.

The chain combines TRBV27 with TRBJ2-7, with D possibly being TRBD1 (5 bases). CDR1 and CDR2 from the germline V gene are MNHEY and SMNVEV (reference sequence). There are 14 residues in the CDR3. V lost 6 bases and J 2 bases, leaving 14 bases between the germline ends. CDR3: CASRIPTVAYEQYF. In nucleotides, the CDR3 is TGTGCCAGCAGGATACCGACAGTAGCCTACGAGCAGTACTTC.

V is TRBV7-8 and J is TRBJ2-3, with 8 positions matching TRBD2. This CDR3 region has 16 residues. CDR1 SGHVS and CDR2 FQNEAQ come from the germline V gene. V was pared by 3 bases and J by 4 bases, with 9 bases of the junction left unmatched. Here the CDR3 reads CASSLISGIGPDTQYF. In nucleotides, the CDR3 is TGTGCCAGCAGCTTGATTAGCGGGATCGGCCCAGATACGCAGTATTTT.

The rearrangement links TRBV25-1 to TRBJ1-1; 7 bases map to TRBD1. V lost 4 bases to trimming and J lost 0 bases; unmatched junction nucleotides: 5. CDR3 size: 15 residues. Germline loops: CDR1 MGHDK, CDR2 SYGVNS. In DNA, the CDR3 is TGTGCCAGCAGTGCACTACAGGGGTTGAACACTGAAGCTTTCTTT. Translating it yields CASSALQGLNTEAFF. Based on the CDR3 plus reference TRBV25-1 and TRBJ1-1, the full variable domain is EADIYQTPRYLVIGTGKKITLECSQTMGHDKMYWYQQDPGMELHLIHYSYGVNSTEKGDLSSESTVSRIRTEHFPLTLESARPSHTSQYLCASSALQGLNTEAFFGQGTRLTVV.

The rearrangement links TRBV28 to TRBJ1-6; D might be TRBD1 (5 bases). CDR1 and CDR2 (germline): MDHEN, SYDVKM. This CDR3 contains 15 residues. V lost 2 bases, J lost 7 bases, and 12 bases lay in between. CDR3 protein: CASSLRGIWNSPLHF. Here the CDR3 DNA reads TGTGCCAGCAGTTTACGGGGGATTTGGAATTCACCCCTCCACTTT.

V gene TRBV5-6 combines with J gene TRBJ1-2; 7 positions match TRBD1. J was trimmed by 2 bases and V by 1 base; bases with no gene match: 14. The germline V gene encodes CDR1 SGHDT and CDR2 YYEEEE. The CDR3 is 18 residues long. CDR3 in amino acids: CASSLLTSGTAMNYGYTF. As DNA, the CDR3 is TGTGCCAGCAGCTTGCTCACCTCCGGGACAGCTATGAACTATGGCTACACCTTC.

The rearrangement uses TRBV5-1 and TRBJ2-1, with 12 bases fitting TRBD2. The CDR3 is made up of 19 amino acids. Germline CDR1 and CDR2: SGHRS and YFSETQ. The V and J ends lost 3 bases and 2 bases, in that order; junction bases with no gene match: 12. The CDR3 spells CASSYLAGGPGGTYNEQFF. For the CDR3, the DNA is TGCGCCAGCAGCTACCTAGCGGGAGGGCCGGGTGGAACCTACAATGAGCAGTTCTTC.